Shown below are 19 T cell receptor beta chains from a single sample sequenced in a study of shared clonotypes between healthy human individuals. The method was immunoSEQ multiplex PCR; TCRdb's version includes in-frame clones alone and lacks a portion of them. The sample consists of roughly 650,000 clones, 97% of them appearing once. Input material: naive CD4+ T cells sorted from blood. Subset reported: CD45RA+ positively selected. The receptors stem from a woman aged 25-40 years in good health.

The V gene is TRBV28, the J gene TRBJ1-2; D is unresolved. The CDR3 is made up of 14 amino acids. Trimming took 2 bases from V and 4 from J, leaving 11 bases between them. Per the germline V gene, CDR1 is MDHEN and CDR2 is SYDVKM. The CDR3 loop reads CASSLPLKAYGYTF. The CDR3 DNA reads TGTGCCAGCAGTTTACCCCTTAAGGCCTATGGCTACACCTTC.

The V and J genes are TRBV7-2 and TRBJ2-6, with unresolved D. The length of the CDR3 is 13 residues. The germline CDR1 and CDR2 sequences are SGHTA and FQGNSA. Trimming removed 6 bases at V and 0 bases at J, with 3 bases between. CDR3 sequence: CASRVSGANVLTF. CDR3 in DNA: TGTGCCAGCAGGGTCTCTGGGGCCAACGTCCTGACTTTC.

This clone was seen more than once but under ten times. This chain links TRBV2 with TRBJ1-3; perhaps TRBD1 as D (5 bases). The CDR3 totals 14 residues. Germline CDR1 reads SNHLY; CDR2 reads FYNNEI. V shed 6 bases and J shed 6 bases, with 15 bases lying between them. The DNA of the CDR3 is TGTGCCAGCAGACCCAGGGAGGCTCCAAACACCATATATTTT. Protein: CASRPREAPNTIYF.

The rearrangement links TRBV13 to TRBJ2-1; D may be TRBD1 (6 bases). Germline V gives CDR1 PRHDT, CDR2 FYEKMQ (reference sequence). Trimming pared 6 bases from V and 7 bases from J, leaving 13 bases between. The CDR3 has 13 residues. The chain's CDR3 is CASRHTGSNEQFF. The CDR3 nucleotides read TGTGCCAGCAGACACACAGGGTCGAATGAGCAGTTCTTC.

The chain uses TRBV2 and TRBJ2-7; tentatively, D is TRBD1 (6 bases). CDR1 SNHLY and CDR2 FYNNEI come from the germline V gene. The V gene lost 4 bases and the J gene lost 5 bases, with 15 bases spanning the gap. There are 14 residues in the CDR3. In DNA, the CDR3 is TGTGCCAGCAGTGGGACAGTAGTAAGAAACGAGCAGTACTTC. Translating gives CASSGTVVRNEQYF.

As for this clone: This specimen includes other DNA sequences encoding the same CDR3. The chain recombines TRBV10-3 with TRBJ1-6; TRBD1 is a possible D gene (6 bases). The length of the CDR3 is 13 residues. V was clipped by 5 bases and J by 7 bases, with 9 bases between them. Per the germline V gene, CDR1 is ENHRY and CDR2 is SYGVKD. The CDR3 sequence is CAISPGQNSPLHF. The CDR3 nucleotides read TGTGCCATCAGTCCAGGACAGAATTCACCCCTCCACTTT.

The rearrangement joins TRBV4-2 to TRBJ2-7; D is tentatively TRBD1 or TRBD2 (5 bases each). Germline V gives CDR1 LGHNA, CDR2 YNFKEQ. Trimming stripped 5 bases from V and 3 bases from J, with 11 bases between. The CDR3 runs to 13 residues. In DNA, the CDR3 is TGTGCCAGCAGCTTGAGGGGTTTCTACGAGCAGTACTTC. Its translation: CASSLRGFYEQYF.

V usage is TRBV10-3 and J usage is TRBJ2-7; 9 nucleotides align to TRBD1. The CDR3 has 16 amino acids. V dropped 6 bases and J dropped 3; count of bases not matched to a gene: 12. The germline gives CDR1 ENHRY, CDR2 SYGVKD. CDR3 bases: TGTGCCATCAGCCCCGTGCCCCCGGGACAGGGCTACGAGCAGTACTTC. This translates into CAISPVPPGQGYEQYF.

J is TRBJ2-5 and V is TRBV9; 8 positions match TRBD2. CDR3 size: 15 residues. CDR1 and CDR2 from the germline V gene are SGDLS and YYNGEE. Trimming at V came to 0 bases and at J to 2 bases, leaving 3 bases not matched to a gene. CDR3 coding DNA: TGTGCCAGCAGCGTAGTTGCGGGAGGTCAAGAGACCCAGTACTTC. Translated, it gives CASSVVAGGQETQYF.

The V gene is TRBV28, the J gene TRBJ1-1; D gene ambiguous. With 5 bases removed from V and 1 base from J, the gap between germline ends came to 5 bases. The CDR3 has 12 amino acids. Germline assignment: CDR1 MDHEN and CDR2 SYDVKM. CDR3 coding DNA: TGTGCCAGCAGTGGGGAGAACACTGAAGCTTTCTTT. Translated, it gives CASSGENTEAFF.

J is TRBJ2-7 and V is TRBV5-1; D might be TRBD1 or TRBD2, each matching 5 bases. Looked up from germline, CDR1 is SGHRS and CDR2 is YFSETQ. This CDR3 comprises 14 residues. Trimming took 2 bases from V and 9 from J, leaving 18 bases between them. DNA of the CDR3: TGCGCCAGCAGCTTACCGGGACCCACGAAGACGCAGTACTTC. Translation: CASSLPGPTKTQYF.

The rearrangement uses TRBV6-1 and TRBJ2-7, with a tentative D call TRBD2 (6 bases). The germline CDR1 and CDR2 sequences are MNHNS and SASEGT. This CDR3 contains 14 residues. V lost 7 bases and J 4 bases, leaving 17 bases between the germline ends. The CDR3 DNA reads TGTGCCAGCACCCTCGGTGGAGGGCCGTACGAGCAGTACTTC. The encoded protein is CASTLGGGPYEQYF.

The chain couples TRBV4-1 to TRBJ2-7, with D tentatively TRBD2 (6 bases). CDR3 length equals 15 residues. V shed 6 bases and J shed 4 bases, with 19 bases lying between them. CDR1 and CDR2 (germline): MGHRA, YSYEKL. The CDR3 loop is CASSRYVQGGYEQYF. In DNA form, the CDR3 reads TGCGCCAGCAGTCGATACGTCCAGGGAGGATACGAGCAGTACTTC.

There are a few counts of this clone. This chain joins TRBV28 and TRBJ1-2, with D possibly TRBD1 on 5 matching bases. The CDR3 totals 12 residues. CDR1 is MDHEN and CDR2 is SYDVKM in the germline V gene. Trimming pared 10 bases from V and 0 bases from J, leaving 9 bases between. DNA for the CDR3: TGTGCCACTTCAGGGACTAACTATGGCTACACCTTC. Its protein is CATSGTNYGYTF.

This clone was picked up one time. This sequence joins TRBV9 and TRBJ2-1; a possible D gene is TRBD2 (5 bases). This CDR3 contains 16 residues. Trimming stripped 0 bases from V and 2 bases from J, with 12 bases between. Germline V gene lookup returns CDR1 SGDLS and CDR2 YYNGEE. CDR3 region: CASSVVPGTAYNEQFF. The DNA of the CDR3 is TGTGCCAGCAGCGTAGTGCCGGGAACCGCCTACAATGAGCAGTTCTTC.

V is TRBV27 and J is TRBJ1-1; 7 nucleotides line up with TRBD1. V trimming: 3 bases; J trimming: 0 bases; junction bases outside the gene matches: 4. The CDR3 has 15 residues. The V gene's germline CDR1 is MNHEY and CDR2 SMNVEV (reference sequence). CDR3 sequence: CASSFRQGMNTEAFF. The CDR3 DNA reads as TGTGCCAGCAGTTTCAGACAGGGTATGAACACTGAAGCTTTCTTT.

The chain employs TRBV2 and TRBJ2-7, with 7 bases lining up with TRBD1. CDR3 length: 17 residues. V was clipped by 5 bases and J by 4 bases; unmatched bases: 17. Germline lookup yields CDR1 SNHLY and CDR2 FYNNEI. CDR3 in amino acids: CASSQVRSGTDNYEQYF. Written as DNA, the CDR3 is TGTGCCAGCAGTCAGGTACGATCCGGGACAGACAATTACGAGCAGTACTTC.

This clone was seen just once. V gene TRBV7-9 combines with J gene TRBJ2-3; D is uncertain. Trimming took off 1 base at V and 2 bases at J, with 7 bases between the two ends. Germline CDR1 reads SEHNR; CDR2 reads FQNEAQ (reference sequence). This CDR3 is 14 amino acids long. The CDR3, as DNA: TGTGCCAGCAGCTTAGACGATACCACAGATACGCAGTATTTT. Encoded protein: CASSLDDTTDTQYF.

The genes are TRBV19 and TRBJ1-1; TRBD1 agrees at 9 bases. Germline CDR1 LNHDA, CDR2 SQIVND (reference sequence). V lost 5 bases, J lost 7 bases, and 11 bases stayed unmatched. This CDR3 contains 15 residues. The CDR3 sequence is CASSPNRGRKNEAFF. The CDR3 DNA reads TGTGCCAGTAGTCCCAACAGGGGGCGAAAAAATGAAGCTTTCTTT.